This TCR beta chain was obtained from a study of blood T cell repertoires in COVID-19. In the study overall: From the United States, Italy and Spain came samples of acute and convalescent COVID-19. PBMCs, B-cell-depleted T cells, or T cells were the source of the cDNA or gDNA that made up the material.

Trimming removed 6 bases from V and 3 bases from J, with 6 bases in between. This CDR3 comprises 12 residues. The germline V gene encodes CDR1 SNHLY and CDR2 FYNNEI. In the authors' methods: Estimation of nucleated cell counts relied on the amplification of reference gene primers. TCRdb keeps only in-frame clones here, not all; method: immunoSEQ multiplex PCR. The V and J calls and clone size come from that table; D and trimming were worked out from the DNA. The table has about 160,000 clones, around 90% seen once; the top ten hold approximately 4.1%. Sequenced material: peripheral blood. The sequence derives from a woman aged 60 to 75 who had recovered from COVID-19. The gene calls are TRBV2 and TRBJ1-5; D uncertain. The CDR3 nucleotides read TGTGCCAGCAGCGGACTCAATCAGCCCCAGCATTTT. Translated: CASSGLNQPQHF.